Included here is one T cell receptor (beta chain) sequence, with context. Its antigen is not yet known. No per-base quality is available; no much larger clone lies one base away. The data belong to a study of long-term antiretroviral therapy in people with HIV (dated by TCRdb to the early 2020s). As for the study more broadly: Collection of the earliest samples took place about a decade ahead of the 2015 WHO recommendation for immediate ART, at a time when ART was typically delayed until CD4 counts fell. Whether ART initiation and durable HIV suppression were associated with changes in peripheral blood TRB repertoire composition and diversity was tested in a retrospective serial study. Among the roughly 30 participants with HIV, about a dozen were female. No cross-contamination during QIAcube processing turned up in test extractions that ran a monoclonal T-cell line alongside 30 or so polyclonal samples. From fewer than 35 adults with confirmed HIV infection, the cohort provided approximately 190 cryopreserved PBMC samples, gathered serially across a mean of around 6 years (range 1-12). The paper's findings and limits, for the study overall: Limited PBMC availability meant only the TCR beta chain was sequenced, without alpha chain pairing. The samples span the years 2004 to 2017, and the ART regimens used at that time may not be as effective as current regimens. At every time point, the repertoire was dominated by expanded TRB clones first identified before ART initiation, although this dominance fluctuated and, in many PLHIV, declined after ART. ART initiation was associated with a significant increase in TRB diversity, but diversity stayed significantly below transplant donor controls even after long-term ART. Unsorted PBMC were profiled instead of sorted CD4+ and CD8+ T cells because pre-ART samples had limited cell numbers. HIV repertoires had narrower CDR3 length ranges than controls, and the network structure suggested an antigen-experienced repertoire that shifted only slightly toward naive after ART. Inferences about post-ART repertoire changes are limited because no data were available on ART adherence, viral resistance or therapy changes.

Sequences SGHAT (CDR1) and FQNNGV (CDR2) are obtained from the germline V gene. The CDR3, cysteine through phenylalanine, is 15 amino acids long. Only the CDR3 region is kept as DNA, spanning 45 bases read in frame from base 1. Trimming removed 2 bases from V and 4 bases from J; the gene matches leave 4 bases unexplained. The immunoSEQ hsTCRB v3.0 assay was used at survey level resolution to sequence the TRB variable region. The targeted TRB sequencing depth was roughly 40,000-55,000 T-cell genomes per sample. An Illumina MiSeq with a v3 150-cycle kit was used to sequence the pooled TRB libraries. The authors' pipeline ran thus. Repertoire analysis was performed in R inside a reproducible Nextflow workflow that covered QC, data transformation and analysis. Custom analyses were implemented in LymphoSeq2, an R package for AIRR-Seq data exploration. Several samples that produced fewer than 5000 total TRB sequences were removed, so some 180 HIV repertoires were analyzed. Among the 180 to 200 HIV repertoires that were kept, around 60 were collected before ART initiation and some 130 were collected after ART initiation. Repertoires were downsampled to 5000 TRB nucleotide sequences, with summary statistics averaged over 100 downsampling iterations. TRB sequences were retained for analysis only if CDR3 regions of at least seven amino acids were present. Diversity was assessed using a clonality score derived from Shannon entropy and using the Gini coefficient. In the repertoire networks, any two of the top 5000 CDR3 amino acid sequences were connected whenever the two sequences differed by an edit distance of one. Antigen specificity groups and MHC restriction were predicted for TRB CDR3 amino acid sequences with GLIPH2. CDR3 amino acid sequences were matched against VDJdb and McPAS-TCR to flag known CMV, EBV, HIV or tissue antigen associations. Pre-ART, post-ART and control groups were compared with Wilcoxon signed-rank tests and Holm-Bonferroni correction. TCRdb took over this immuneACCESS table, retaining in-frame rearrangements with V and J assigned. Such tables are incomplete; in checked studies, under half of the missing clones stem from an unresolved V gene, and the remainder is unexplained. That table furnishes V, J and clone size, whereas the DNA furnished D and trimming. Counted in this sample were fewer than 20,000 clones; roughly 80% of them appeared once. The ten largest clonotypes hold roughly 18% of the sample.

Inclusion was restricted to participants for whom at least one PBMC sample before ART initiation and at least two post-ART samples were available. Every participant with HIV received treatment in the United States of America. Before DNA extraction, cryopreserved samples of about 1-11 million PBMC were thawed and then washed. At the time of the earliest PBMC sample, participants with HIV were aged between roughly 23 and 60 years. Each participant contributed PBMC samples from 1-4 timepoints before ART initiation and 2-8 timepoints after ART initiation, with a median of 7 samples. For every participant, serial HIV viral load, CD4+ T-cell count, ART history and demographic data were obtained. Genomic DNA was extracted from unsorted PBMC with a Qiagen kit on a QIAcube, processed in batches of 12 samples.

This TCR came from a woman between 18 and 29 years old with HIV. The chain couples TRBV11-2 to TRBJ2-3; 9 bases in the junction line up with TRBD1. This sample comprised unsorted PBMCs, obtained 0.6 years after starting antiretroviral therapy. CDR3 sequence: CASSLLGTGSDTQYF. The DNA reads TGTGCCAGCAGCTTACTCGGGACAGGGTCAGATACGCAGTATTTT.